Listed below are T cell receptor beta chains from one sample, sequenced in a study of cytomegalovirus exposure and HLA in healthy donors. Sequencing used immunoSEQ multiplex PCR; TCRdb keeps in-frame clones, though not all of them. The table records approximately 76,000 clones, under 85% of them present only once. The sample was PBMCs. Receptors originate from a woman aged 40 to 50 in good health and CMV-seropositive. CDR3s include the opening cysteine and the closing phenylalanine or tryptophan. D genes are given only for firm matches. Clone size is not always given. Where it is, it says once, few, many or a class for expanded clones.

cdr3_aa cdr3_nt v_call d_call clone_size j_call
CASSPRGGGKETQYF TGTGCCAGCAGCCCCCGGGGCGGGGGCAAAGAGACCCAGTACTTC TRBV6-5 . few TRBJ2-5
CASSAGGFADTQYF TGTGCCAGCTCAGCGGGGGGTTTTGCAGATACGCAGTATTTT TRBV5-4 TRBD2 . TRBJ2-3
CASTGLAGRSNTGELFF TGTGCCAGCACGGGACTAGCGGGACGTTCGAACACCGGGGAGCTGTTTTTT TRBV25-1 TRBD2 . TRBJ2-2
CASSPRQGGNTEAFF TGTGCCAGCAGTCCCCGACAGGGGGGGAACACTGAAGCTTTCTTT TRBV6-6 TRBD1 . TRBJ1-1
CASSLNTEAFF TGTGCCAGCAGCCTAAACACTGAAGCTTTCTTT TRBV7-2 . . TRBJ1-1
CASSSGANTGELFF TGCGCCAGCAGCTCGGGAGCGAACACCGGGGAGCTGTTTTTT TRBV4-3 . . TRBJ2-2
CASSSLAAYNEQFF TGTGCCAGCAGTTCCCTAGCGGCCTACAATGAGCAGTTCTTC TRBV27 TRBD2 . TRBJ2-1
CASSRGSYEQYF TGTGCCAGCAGTCGCGGGAGCTACGAGCAGTACTTC TRBV28 TRBD2 . TRBJ2-7
CAMRTDSSSYEQYF TGTGCCATGAGGACAGACTCCAGCTCCTACGAGCAGTACTTC TRBV10-3 . . TRBJ2-7
CSGTGLSNTEAFF TGCAGCGGAACAGGGTTGTCGAACACTGAAGCTTTCTTT TRBV29-1 . once TRBJ1-1
CASSKGQGPSASEKLFF TGCGCCAGCAGCAAGGGACAGGGGCCATCGGCTAGTGAAAAACTGTTTTTT TRBV5-1 TRBD1 . TRBJ1-4
CASSSTSATQYF TGTGCCAGCAGTTCTACTAGTGCTACGCAGTATTTT TRBV6-6 . . TRBJ2-3
CSASTGMHGYTF TGCAGCGCCTCCACGGGGATGCATGGCTACACCTTC TRBV29-1 . . TRBJ1-2
CASSLGSGGSNQPQHF TGTGCCAGCAGTTTAGGTTCCGGAGGTAGCAATCAGCCCCAGCATTTT TRBV27 . . TRBJ1-5
CASRGPGQATYEQYF TGTGCCAGCAGGGGACCGGGACAGGCCACCTACGAGCAGTACTTC TRBV28 TRBD1 . TRBJ2-7
CATSSIQGARNEQFF TGTGCCACCAGCAGCATACAGGGGGCGCGAAATGAGCAGTTCTTC TRBV15 TRBD1 . TRBJ2-1
CASSFGGAGTEAFF TGTGCCAGCAGCTTTGGGGGGGCGGGGACTGAAGCTTTCTTT TRBV5-6 . once TRBJ1-1
CASSPPGEQFF TGCGCCAGCAGCCCCCCCGGGGAGCAGTTCTTC TRBV4-1 . . TRBJ2-1
CATSSTGLAGIPYNEQFF TGTGCCACCAGCAGCACCGGACTAGCGGGAATCCCCTACAATGAGCAGTTCTTC TRBV15 TRBD2 . TRBJ2-1
CAIKGAGDQPQHF TGTGCCATCAAGGGGGCAGGGGATCAGCCCCAGCATTTT TRBV10-3 TRBD1 . TRBJ1-5
CSVEEGVAAFNYGYTF TGCAGCGTTGAAGAGGGTGTCGCGGCGTTCAACTATGGCTACACCTTC TRBV29-1 . . TRBJ1-2
CASSVLAVSTDTQYF TGTGCCAGCAGCGTTCTAGCGGTTAGCACAGATACGCAGTATTTT TRBV7-2 TRBD2 few TRBJ2-3
CASSFSRPSTAYNEQFF TGTGCCAGCAGCTTTAGTCGGCCTAGTACCGCCTACAATGAGCAGTTCTTC TRBV5-5 . . TRBJ2-1
CASSYGPMNTEAFF TGTGCCAGCAGTTACGGCCCGATGAACACTGAAGCTTTCTTT TRBV6-5 . . TRBJ1-1
CASSSGLNQETQYF TGTGCCAGCAGCTCGGGACTGAACCAAGAGACCCAGTACTTC TRBV13 . . TRBJ2-5
CASKGLARETQYF TGCGCCAGCAAGGGACTAGCGAGGGAGACCCAGTACTTC TRBV5-1 TRBD2 . TRBJ2-5
CASSLRGSTNEQFF TGTGCCAGCAGTTTGCGCGGGAGCACGAATGAGCAGTTCTTC TRBV27 TRBD2 . TRBJ2-1
CASSNYGGRETQYF TGTGCCAGCAGCAATTACGGGGGGCGTGAGACCCAGTACTTC TRBV7-2 . few TRBJ2-5